This TCR beta chain emerged from a study of cytomegalovirus exposure and HLA in healthy donors. Broader study findings: For presence/absence analyses, sequencing depth was assumed to be roughly uniform across donors.

With regard to this clone: Its cognate antigen is unknown.

The PCR made use of 60 Vbeta and 13 Jbeta primers. Clones were read by immunoSEQ multiplex PCR, and TCRdb kept only the in-frame ones, dropping some. This sample has roughly 180,000 clones, with around 85% found just once. Germline V gives CDR1 SEHNR, CDR2 FQNEAQ (reference sequence). The CDR3 totals 17 residues. V was shortened by 5 bases and J by 3 bases, with 21 bases between the two germline ends. Sequencing input: PBMCs. This clonotype was obtained from a boy under 10 years old in good health and CMV-seronegative. The rearrangement uses TRBV7-9 and TRBJ2-3; maybe TRBD2 (7 bases). For the CDR3, the DNA is TGTGCCAGCAGCCCTGGCGCGGGGGCCGATAGGACAGATACGCAGTATTTT. Amino acid sequence: CASSPGAGADRTDTQYF.